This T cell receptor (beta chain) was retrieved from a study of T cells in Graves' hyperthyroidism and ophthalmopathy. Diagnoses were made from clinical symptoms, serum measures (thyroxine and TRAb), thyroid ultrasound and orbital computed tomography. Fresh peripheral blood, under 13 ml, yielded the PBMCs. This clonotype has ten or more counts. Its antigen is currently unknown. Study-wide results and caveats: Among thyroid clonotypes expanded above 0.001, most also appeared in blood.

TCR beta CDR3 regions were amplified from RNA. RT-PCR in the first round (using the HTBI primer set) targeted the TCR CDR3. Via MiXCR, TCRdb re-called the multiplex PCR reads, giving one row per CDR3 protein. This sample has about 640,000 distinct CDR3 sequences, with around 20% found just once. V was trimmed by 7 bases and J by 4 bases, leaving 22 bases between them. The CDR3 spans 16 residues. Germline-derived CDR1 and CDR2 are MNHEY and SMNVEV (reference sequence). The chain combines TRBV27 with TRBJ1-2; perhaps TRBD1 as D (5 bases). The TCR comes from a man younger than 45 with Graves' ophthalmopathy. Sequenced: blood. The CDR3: CASTPWGGIGTYGYTF. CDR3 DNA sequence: TGTGCCAGCACCCCTTGGGGCGGGATTGGGACCTATGGCTACACCTTC.